The rows below give T cell receptor beta chains drawn from one sample of a study of siplizumab effects on memory and regulatory T cells. TCRdb's table, derived via immunoSEQ multiplex PCR, lists solely in-frame clones and lacks some. The sample includes over 55,000 clones, 83% seen only once; the top ten take roughly 3.8%. Specimen: memory CD4+ T cells sorted from blood. These receptors all stem from a human donor in good health. Each CDR3 is given with its conserved first and last residue. Each record gives: J gene, V gene, D gene, clone size, CDR3 protein, CDR3 DNA. A D gene is named only where the DNA matches it firmly. Where a row states a size, it is once, few, many or the class of an expanded clone; other rows omit it.

j_call: TRBJ2-7; v_call: TRBV19; d_call: TRBD1; clone_size: -; cdr3_aa: CASSIATGGSYEQYF; cdr3_nt: TGTGCCAGTAGTATCGCGACAGGGGGCTCCTACGAGCAGTACTTC
j_call: TRBJ1-1; v_call: TRBV19; d_call: -; clone_size: -; cdr3_aa: CASSFDRQVEAFF; cdr3_nt: TGTGCCAGTAGTTTTGACAGACAAGTTGAAGCTTTCTTT
j_call: TRBJ1-3; v_call: TRBV11-1; d_call: -; clone_size: -; cdr3_aa: CASSFREASGNTIYF; cdr3_nt: TGTGCCAGCAGCTTCAGGGAGGCGTCTGGAAACACCATATATTTT
j_call: TRBJ2-5; v_call: TRBV7-2; d_call: -; clone_size: few; cdr3_aa: CASSFVSRATETQYF; cdr3_nt: TGTGCCAGCAGCTTTGTTAGCAGGGCGACGGAGACCCAGTACTTC
j_call: TRBJ2-4; v_call: TRBV7-8; d_call: -; clone_size: -; cdr3_aa: CASSLVDTKNIQYF; cdr3_nt: TGTGCCAGCAGCTTAGTGGACACGAAAAACATTCAGTACTTC
j_call: TRBJ2-1; v_call: TRBV10-2; d_call: TRBD2; clone_size: -; cdr3_aa: CASTEGLAGVNEQFF; cdr3_nt: TGCGCCAGCACTGAAGGGCTAGCGGGAGTCAATGAGCAGTTCTTC
j_call: TRBJ2-3; v_call: TRBV2; d_call: -; clone_size: -; cdr3_aa: CASRSGGDTQYF; cdr3_nt: TGTGCCAGCAGATCAGGCGGAGATACGCAGTATTTT
j_call: TRBJ1-1; v_call: TRBV6-4; d_call: -; clone_size: -; cdr3_aa: CASSASMGNTEAFF; cdr3_nt: TGTGCCAGCAGTGCTTCGATGGGAAACACTGAAGCTTTCTTT
j_call: TRBJ2-7; v_call: TRBV7-2; d_call: -; clone_size: few; cdr3_aa: CASSPPSYEQYF; cdr3_nt: TGTGCCAGCAGCCCCCCCTCCTACGAGCAGTACTTC
j_call: TRBJ2-2; v_call: TRBV25-1; d_call: -; clone_size: -; cdr3_aa: CASSGGGREYTGELFF; cdr3_nt: TGTGCCAGCAGTGGAGGTGGCAGGGAATACACCGGGGAGCTGTTTTTT
j_call: TRBJ1-5; v_call: TRBV19; d_call: -; clone_size: once; cdr3_aa: CASSTQAGGRGQPQHF; cdr3_nt: TGTGCCAGTAGTACGCAAGCGGGGGGACGCGGTCAGCCCCAGCATTTT
j_call: TRBJ2-6; v_call: TRBV7-3; d_call: -; clone_size: -; cdr3_aa: CASSLRQTGANVLTF; cdr3_nt: TGTGCCAGCAGCTTGAGGCAGACTGGGGCCAACGTCCTGACTTTC
j_call: TRBJ2-6; v_call: TRBV7-7; d_call: -; clone_size: -; cdr3_aa: CMLVSRAGANVLTF; cdr3_nt: TGTATGTTGGTTTCTCGGGCTGGGGCCAACGTCCTGACTTTC
j_call: TRBJ2-1; v_call: TRBV5-6; d_call: -; clone_size: -; cdr3_aa: CASSSRVGEQFF; cdr3_nt: TGTGCCAGCAGCTCCAGGGTTGGTGAGCAGTTCTTC
j_call: TRBJ1-2; v_call: TRBV7-2; d_call: -; clone_size: -; cdr3_aa: CASSLGSTALRGYTF; cdr3_nt: TGTGCCAGCAGCTTAGGGTCTACGGCCCTTCGGGGCTACACCTTC
j_call: TRBJ1-1; v_call: TRBV10-3; d_call: -; clone_size: -; cdr3_aa: CAIGPTANTEAFF; cdr3_nt: TGTGCCATCGGTCCGACAGCGAACACTGAAGCTTTCTTT
j_call: TRBJ2-1; v_call: TRBV5-4; d_call: -; clone_size: once; cdr3_aa: CASSPDHYNEQFF; cdr3_nt: TGTGCCAGCAGCCCAGACCACTACAATGAGCAGTTCTTC
j_call: TRBJ2-7; v_call: TRBV5-1; d_call: TRBD1; clone_size: -; cdr3_aa: CASRKGTGEREQYF; cdr3_nt: TGCGCCAGCCGGAAAGGGACAGGGGAGCGAGAGCAGTACTTC
j_call: TRBJ1-2; v_call: TRBV7-3; d_call: -; clone_size: -; cdr3_aa: CASSPQGTGGYTF; cdr3_nt: TGTGCCAGCAGCCCCCAGGGAACGGGTGGCTACACCTTC
j_call: TRBJ2-2; v_call: TRBV7-9; d_call: -; clone_size: -; cdr3_aa: CASSGRALPGTGELFF; cdr3_nt: TGTGCCAGCAGCGGCAGGGCCCTACCTGGCACCGGGGAGCTGTTTTTT